This passage covers 4 T cell receptor beta chains from one sample sequenced in a study of vaccination effects on CD4 cells after COVID-19. Which antigens these TCRs recognize remains unknown. Sequencing was preceded by expansion of antigen-specific CD4+ T cells with viral peptide pools in the ViraFEST assay. Cells that had been cultured for 10 days were the source of isolated CD4+ T cells. According to the study, vaccine recipients showed no prior SARS-CoV-2 infection and negative nucleocapsid antibodies. Sequenced by immunoSEQ multiplex PCR; TCRdb stores in-frame clones only, minus some. The sample consists of tens of thousands of clones, roughly 78% of them appearing once. Sequenced material: CD4+ T cells from PBMCs cultured with HCoV-NL63 spike peptides, taken before COVID-19 vaccination. Receptors originate from a human donor who received a COVID-19 vaccine.

V and J are TRBV27 and TRBJ2-7; TRBD1 matches 9 bases. This CDR3 has 17 amino acids. V dropped 5 bases and J dropped 2; count of bases not matched to a gene: 13. In germline, CDR1 is MNHEY, CDR2 SMNVEV (reference sequence). The CDR3 region is CASSGETGTGRTYEQYF. For the CDR3, the DNA is TGTGCCAGCAGTGGAGAGACGGGGACAGGGCGAACCTACGAGCAGTACTTC.

This clone has only a few counts. This chain uses TRBV3-1 (or the pseudogene TRBV3-2) with TRBJ2-2; 10 bases are a match to TRBD1. V dropped 6 bases and J dropped 6; count of bases not matched to a gene: 10. Per germline, CDR1 LGHDT and CDR2 YNNKEL (reference sequence). There are 16 residues in the CDR3. CDR3 region: CASRQGWDRGSGELFF. CDR3 nucleotides: TGTGCCAGCAGACAGGGTTGGGACAGGGGCTCCGGGGAGCTGTTTTTT.

V is TRBV25-1 and J is TRBJ1-1; the D is unclear. Germline V CDR1 and CDR2: MGHDK, SYGVNS. The CDR3 runs to 15 residues. Trimming pared 6 bases from V and 0 bases from J, leaving 14 bases between. The CDR3 sequence is CASRSPGLMNTEAFF. CDR3 nucleotide sequence: TGTGCCAGCAGGTCCCCCGGGCTGATGAACACTGAAGCTTTCTTT.

The CDR3 spells CASSQGDRTPLPAYEQYF. CDR3 coding DNA: TGTGCCAGCAGCCAAGGAGACAGAACCCCACTGCCGGCCTACGAGCAGTACTTC. The rearrangement links TRBV14 to TRBJ2-7; TRBD1 might be the D (5 bases). This CDR3 comprises 18 residues. Trimming left V 1 base short and J 2 bases short, with 21 bases between. CDR1 and CDR2 from the germline V gene are SGHDN and FVKESK.